Given below is one T cell receptor (beta chain) in context. What it binds is unknown. The source of the sample is a study of T cells in Graves' hyperthyroidism and ophthalmopathy. Study as a whole: Peripheral blood was secured at the point of initial diagnosis, before any treatment. Study outcomes and limitations: Blood also showed most of the thyroid clonotypes that were expanded above 0.001.

RNA transcripts were the template for amplifying TCR beta CDR3 regions. Researchers ran a first-round RT-PCR on the TCR CDR3 using the HTBI primer set. Via MiXCR, TCRdb re-called the multiplex PCR reads, giving one row per CDR3 protein. The data contain some 510,000 distinct CDR3 sequences, around 20% of them singletons. V shed 0 bases and J 3 bases; nucleotides not matched to a gene: 5. The CDR3 is made up of 16 amino acids. CDR1 is MGHRA and CDR2 is YSYEKL in the germline V gene. Diagnostic assessment was based on clinical symptoms, serum thyroxine and TRAb, thyroid ultrasound and orbital computed tomography.

This chain joins TRBV4-1 and TRBJ2-7, with 10 nucleotides matching TRBD2. Material: blood. The sequence came from a man aged 18 to 35 with Graves' hyperthyroidism. CDR3 in amino acids: CASSQEKRGGGYEQYF. The CDR3, as DNA: TGCGCCAGCAGCCAAGAGAAGCGGGGGGGAGGCTACGAGCAGTACTTC.